The rows below give T cell receptor beta chains drawn from one sample of a study of CD8 T cells in ankylosing spondylitis. TCRdb processed the 5' RACE reads anew with MiXCR; each CDR3 protein has one entry. The sample lists about 150,000 distinct CDR3 sequences; around 45% were seen once. Source material: synovial fluid, either unsorted or a sorted T cell fraction (not recorded which). These receptors were obtained from a male donor with ankylosing spondylitis. CDR3s include the opening cysteine and the closing phenylalanine or tryptophan. A D gene is named only where the DNA matches it firmly. Not every row has a clone size; where given, it reads once, few, many or a size class.

D	V	J	size	CDR3	DNA
TRBD1	TRBV4-1	TRBJ1-5	-	CASSQRPWTGERYSNQPQHF	TGCGCCAGCAGCCAACGTCCGTGGACAGGGGAGAGGTATAGCAATCAGCCCCAGCATTTT
-	TRBV3-1	TRBJ2-1	-	CASSQVSLGDHEQFF	TGTGCCAGCAGCCAAGTCTCCTTAGGGGATCATGAGCAGTTCTTC
TRBD1	TRBV4-3	TRBJ2-3	-	CASSQRPPLSGGITDTQYF	TGCGCCAGCAGCCAAAGGCCTCCTCTTTCAGGGGGTATTACAGATACGCAGTATTTT
TRBD2	TRBV4-1	TRBJ2-3	many	CASSPTSGSTDTQYF	TGCGCCAGCAGCCCAACTAGCGGGAGCACAGATACGCAGTATTTT
-	TRBV9	TRBJ2-1	-	CASSVAQGRFNEQFF	TGTGCCAGCAGCGTAGCACAGGGGAGGTTCAATGAGCAGTTCTTC
-	TRBV19	TRBJ1-4	-	CASSDTQEWYEKLFF	TGTGCCAGTAGTGACACACAGGAATGGTATGAAAAACTGTTTTTT
TRBD2	TRBV6-4	TRBJ2-2	many	CASSGSSGGTGELFF	TGTGCCAGCAGTGGCTCCAGCGGGGGGACCGGGGAGCTGTTTTTT
TRBD1	TRBV20-1	TRBJ2-3	-	CSARDRVVTDTQYF	TGCAGTGCTAGGGACAGGGTAGTTACAGATACGCAGTATTTT
TRBD1	TRBV15	TRBJ2-3	-	CATTFGTGGSDTQYF	TGTGCCACCACGTTCGGGACAGGGGGTTCTGATACGCAGTATTTT
-	TRBV21-1	TRBJ2-3	-	CASGETGGTDTQYF	TGTGCCAGCGGGGAAACGGGAGGGACAGATACGCAGTATTTT
-	TRBV27	TRBJ2-4	-	CASSTLPVKNIQYF	TGTGCCAGCAGTACTCTTCCCGTCAAAAACATTCAGTACTTC
-	TRBV7-9	TRBJ2-5	-	CASSLVRLDQETQYF	TGTGCCAGCAGCTTAGTGCGTTTGGACCAAGAGACCCAGTACTTC
TRBD2	TRBV6-4	TRBJ2-1	-	CASSDMFSGVNEQFF	TGTGCCAGCAGTGATATGTTTAGCGGGGTCAATGAGCAGTTCTTC